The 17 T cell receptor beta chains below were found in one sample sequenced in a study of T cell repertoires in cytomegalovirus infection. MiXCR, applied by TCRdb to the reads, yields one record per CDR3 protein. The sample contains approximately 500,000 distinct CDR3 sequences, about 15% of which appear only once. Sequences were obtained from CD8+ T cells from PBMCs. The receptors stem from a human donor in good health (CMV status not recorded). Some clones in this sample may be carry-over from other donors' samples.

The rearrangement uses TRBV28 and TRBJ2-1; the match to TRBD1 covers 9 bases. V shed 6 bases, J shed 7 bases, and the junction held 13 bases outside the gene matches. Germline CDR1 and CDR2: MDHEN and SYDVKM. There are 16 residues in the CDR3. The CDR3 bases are TGTGCCAGCAGCCCTCCCCCCGGGACAGGGTTTAATGAGCAGTTCTTC. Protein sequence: CASSPPPGTGFNEQFF.

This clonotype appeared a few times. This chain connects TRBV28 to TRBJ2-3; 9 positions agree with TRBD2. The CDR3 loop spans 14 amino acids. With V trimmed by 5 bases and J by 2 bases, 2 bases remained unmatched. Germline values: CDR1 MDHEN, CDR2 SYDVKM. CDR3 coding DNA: TGTGCCAGCAGTCGACTAGCGGACACAGATACGCAGTATTTT. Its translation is CASSRLADTDTQYF. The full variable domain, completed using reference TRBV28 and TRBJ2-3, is DVKVTQSSRYLVKRTGEKVFLECVQDMDHENMFWYRQDPGLGLRLIYFSYDVKMKEKGDIPEGYSVSREKKERFSLILESASTNQTSMYLCASSRLADTDTQYFGPGTRLTVL.

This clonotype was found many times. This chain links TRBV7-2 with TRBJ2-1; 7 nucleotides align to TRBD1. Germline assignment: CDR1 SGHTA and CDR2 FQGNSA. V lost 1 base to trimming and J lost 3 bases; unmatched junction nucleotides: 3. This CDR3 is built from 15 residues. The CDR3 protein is CASSLVQGLYNEQFF. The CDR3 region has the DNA TGTGCCAGCAGCTTAGTACAGGGGCTCTACAATGAGCAGTTCTTC.

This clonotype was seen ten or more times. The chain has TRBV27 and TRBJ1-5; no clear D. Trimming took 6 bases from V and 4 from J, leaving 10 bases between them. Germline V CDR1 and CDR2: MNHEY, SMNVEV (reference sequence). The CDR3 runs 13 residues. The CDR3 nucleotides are TGTGCCAGCAGCGCAGGCGCTAATCAGCCCCAGCATTTT. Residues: CASSAGANQPQHF.

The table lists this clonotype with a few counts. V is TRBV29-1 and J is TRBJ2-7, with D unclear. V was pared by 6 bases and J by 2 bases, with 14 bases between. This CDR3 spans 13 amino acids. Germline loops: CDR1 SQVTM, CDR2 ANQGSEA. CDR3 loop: CSVQLADTYEQYF. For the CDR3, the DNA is TGCAGCGTCCAGCTGGCGGATACCTACGAGCAGTACTTC.

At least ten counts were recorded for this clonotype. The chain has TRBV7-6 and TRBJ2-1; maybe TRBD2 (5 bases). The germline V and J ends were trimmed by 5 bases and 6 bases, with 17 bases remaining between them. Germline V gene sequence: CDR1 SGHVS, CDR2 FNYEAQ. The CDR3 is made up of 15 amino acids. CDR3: CASSLQLVVGNEQFF. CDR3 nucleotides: TGTGCCAGCAGCCTCCAACTAGTGGTGGGCAATGAGCAGTTCTTC.

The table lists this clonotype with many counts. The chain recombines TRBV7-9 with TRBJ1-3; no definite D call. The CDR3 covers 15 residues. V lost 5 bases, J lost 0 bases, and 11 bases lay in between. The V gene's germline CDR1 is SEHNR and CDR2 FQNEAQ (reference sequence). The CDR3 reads CASSNRALSGNTIYF. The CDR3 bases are TGTGCCAGCAGCAACCGGGCTCTCTCTGGAAACACCATATATTTT.

In nucleotides, the CDR3 is TGTGCCAGTACCGCAGGGGGCTCTAAAGCTTTCTTT. Translation gives CASTAGGSKAFF. The chain joins TRBV19 to TRBJ1-1, with 8 nucleotides matching TRBD1. The CDR3 is 12 residues long. CDR1 and CDR2 from the germline V gene are LNHDA and SQIVND (reference sequence). With V trimmed by 7 bases and J by 9 bases, 7 bases remained unmatched.

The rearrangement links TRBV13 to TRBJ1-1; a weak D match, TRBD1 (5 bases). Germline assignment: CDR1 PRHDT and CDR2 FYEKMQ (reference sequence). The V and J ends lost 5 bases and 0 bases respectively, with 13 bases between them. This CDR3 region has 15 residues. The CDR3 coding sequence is TGTGCCAGCAGCCCCCGACAGTGGATGAACACTGAAGCTTTCTTT. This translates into CASSPRQWMNTEAFF.

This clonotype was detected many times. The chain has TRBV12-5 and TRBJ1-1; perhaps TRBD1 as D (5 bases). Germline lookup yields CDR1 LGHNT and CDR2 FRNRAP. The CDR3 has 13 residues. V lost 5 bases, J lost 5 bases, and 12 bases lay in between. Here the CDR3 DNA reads TGTGCTAGTGGTCTCGAAACAGGAACTGAAGCTTTCTTT. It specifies CASGLETGTEAFF.

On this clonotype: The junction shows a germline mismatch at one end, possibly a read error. The CDR3 nucleotides read TGTGCTAGCAGCTCTTGGGGTACTGAAGTTTTCTTT. Translation gives CASSSWGTEVFF. The gene calls are TRBV7-2 and TRBJ1-1, with D unclear. Germline CDR1 reads SGHTA; CDR2 reads FQGNSA. This CDR3 has 12 amino acids.

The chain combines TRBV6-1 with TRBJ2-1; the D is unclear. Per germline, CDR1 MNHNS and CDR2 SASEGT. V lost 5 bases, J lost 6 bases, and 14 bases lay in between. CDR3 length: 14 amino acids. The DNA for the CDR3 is TGTGCCAGCAGTTTGTACCAGAGGAGCAATGAGCAGTTCTTC. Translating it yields CASSLYQRSNEQFF.

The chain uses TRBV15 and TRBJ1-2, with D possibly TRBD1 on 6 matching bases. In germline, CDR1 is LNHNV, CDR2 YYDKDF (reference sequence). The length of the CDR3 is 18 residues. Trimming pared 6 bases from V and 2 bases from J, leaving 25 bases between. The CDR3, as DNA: TGTGCCACCAGATACTCCGGGACATCCACGGATTTAAACTATGGCTACACCTTC. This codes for CATRYSGTSTDLNYGYTF.

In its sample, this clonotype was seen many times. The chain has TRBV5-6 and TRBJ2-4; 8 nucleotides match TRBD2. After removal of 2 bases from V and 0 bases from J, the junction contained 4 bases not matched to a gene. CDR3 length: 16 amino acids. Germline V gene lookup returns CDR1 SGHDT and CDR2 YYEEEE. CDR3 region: CASSFTSGLAKNIQYF. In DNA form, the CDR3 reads TGTGCCAGCAGCTTTACTAGCGGATTAGCCAAAAACATTCAGTACTTC.

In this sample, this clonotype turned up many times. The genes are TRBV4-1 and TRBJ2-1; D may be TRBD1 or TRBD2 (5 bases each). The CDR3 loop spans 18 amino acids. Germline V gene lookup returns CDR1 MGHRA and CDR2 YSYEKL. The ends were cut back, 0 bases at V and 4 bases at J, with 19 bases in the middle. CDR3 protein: CASSQDQAGVGTYNEQFF. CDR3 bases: TGCGCCAGCAGCCAAGATCAAGCCGGTGTGGGGACGTACAATGAGCAGTTCTTC.

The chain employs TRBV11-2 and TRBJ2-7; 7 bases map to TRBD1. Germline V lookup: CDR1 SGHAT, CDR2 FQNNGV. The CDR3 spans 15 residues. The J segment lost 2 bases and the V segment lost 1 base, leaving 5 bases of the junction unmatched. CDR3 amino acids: CASSLGVTGTYEQYF. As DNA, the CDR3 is TGTGCCAGCAGCTTAGGGGTGACAGGGACCTACGAGCAGTACTTC.

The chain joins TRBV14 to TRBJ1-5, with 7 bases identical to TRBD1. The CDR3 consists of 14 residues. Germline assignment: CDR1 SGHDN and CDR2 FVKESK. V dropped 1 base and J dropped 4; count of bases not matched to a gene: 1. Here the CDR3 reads CASSQGGQNQPQHF. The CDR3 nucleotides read TGTGCCAGCAGCCAAGGGGGACAGAATCAGCCCCAGCATTTT.